This TCR beta chain appears in the sequencing data of a study of cytomegalovirus exposure and HLA in healthy donors. Findings and limits, study-wide: The classifier reportedly diagnosed cytomegalovirus status with high sensitivity and specificity. Rare sequences made up most TCRs, while some public TCRs were found in many donors. The authors listed approximately 150 TCR beta chains as cytomegalovirus-associated.

Only in-frame clones appear in the TCRdb table, and some are missing; sequencing was by immunoSEQ multiplex PCR. The sample has about 360,000 clones; approximately 90% are singletons. For this clone: Its antigen is unknown.

The trim removed 7 bases at V and 9 bases at J, leaving 8 bases unmatched. The CDR3 runs 14 residues. Germline V gene sequence: CDR1 MGHDK, CDR2 SYGVNS. The sequenced sample was PBMCs. The TCR sequence derives from a woman between 18 and 30 years old in good health and CMV-seronegative. V is TRBV25-1 and J is TRBJ2-1; TRBD1 aligns across 11 bases. The CDR3 nucleotides read TGTGCCAGCAAGGGGGACAGGGGGAGTCGTGAGCAGTTCTTC. Amino acids: CASKGDRGSREQFF.